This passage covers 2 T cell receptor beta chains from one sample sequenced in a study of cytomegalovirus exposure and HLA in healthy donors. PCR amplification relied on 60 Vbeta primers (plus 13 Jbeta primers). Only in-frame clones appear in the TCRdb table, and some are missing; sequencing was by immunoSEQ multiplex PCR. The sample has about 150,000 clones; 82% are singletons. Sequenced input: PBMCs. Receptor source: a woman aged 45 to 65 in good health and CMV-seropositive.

The CDR3 DNA reads as TGTGCCAGCAGTTACCGATTAAGCCCGGGTTCCGGGGAGCTGTTTTTT. It specifies CASSYRLSPGSGELFF. The gene calls are TRBV6-5 and TRBJ2-2; D is unresolved. Germline lookup yields CDR1 MNHEY and CDR2 SVGAGI. The CDR3 runs to 16 residues. Trimming took 2 bases from V and 6 from J, leaving 16 bases between them.

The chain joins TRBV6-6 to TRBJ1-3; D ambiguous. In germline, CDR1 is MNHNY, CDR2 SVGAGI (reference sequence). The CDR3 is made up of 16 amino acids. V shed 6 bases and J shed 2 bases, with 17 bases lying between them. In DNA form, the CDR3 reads TGTGCCAGCAGCTTGGCCTCGGGATGGGCTGGAAACACCATATATTTT. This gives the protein CASSLASGWAGNTIYF.